Listed below are T cell receptor beta chains from one sample, sequenced in a study of CD8 T cells in Susac syndrome. TCRdb reprocessed the immunoSEQ multiplex PCR reads with MiXCR, giving one entry per CDR3 protein. The sample has around 270,000 distinct CDR3 sequences, roughly 85% seen once. The specimen was CD8+ T cells from PBMCs. These receptors originate from a human donor with multiple sclerosis. CDR3s include the opening cysteine and the closing phenylalanine or tryptophan. D genes are given only for firm matches. Where a row states a size, it is once, few, many or the class of an expanded clone; other rows omit it.

CDR3 length: 14
J gene: TRBJ2-7
D gene: -
clone size: -
V gene: TRBV20-1
CDR3 protein: CSARGVRVGYEQYF
CDR3 DNA: TGCAGTGCTAGAGGCGTCCGGGTAGGGTACGAGCAGTACTTC

CDR3 length: 14
J gene: TRBJ1-2
D gene: -
clone size: -
V gene: TRBV4-1
CDR3 protein: CASSHPTGINGYTF
CDR3 DNA: TGCGCCAGCAGCCATCCCACAGGGATAAATGGCTACACCTTC

CDR3 length: 15
J gene: TRBJ1-3
D gene: -
clone size: -
V gene: TRBV18
CDR3 protein: CASSPQMYSGNTIYF
CDR3 DNA: TGTGCCAGCTCACCACAGATGTACTCTGGAAACACCATATATTTT

CDR3 length: 15
J gene: TRBJ2-7
D gene: TRBD1
clone size: -
V gene: TRBV4-2
CDR3 protein: CASSQGTGPSYEQYF
CDR3 DNA: TGTGCCAGCAGCCAAGGGACAGGGCCATCCTACGAGCAGTACTTC

CDR3 length: 15
J gene: TRBJ2-3
D gene: -
clone size: -
V gene: TRBV9
CDR3 protein: CASSVDIRLTDTQYF
CDR3 DNA: TGTGCCAGCAGCGTAGATATCCGCTTGACGGATACGCAGTATTTT

CDR3 length: 12
J gene: TRBJ2-7
D gene: -
clone size: -
V gene: TRBV11-2
CDR3 protein: CASNSLAYEQYF
CDR3 DNA: TGTGCCAGCAACAGTTTGGCGTACGAGCAGTACTTC

CDR3 length: 14
J gene: TRBJ1-2
D gene: -
clone size: -
V gene: TRBV7-3
CDR3 protein: CASSSTGSGDGYTF
CDR3 DNA: TGTGCCAGCAGCTCGACAGGTTCTGGGGATGGCTACACCTTC

CDR3 length: 15
J gene: TRBJ1-2
D gene: TRBD1
clone size: -
V gene: TRBV5-4
CDR3 protein: CASSFRGQGNYGYTF
CDR3 DNA: TGTGCCAGCAGCTTTAGGGGACAGGGGAACTATGGCTACACCTTC

CDR3 length: 16
J gene: TRBJ2-7
D gene: TRBD2
clone size: few
V gene: TRBV24-1
CDR3 protein: CATSDPLAGGGYEQYF
CDR3 DNA: TGTGCCACCAGTGATCCCCTCGCGGGAGGGGGCTACGAGCAGTACTTC

CDR3 length: 15
J gene: TRBJ1-3
D gene: -
clone size: -
V gene: TRBV14
CDR3 protein: CASSQDRSSGNTIYF
CDR3 DNA: TGTGCCAGCAGCCAAGACAGGTCCTCTGGAAACACCATATATTTT

CDR3 length: 14
J gene: TRBJ2-7
D gene: TRBD1
clone size: -
V gene: TRBV29-1
CDR3 protein: CSVERRDREYEQYF
CDR3 DNA: TGCAGCGTTGAACGTCGGGACAGGGAGTACGAGCAGTACTTC

CDR3 length: 14
J gene: TRBJ1-1
D gene: TRBD1
clone size: once
V gene: TRBV12-5
CDR3 protein: CASGTGQGDTEAFF
CDR3 DNA: TGTGCTAGTGGTACGGGACAGGGAGACACTGAAGCTTTCTTT

CDR3 length: 13
J gene: TRBJ2-7
D gene: -
clone size: -
V gene: TRBV29-1
CDR3 protein: CSVVDREAYEQYF
CDR3 DNA: TGCAGCGTTGTGGACAGAGAGGCATACGAGCAGTACTTC

CDR3 length: 16
J gene: TRBJ2-1
D gene: -
clone size: -
V gene: TRBV27
CDR3 protein: CASSLAVGSSYNEQFF
CDR3 DNA: TGTGCCAGCAGTTTAGCGGTTGGAAGCTCCTACAATGAGCAGTTCTTC

CDR3 length: 12
J gene: TRBJ2-7
D gene: -
clone size: -
V gene: TRBV2
CDR3 protein: CASSDDSYEQYF
CDR3 DNA: TGTGCCAGCAGTGACGACTCCTACGAGCAGTACTTC

CDR3 length: 11
J gene: TRBJ1-2
D gene: -
clone size: -
V gene: TRBV29-1
CDR3 protein: CSVEDGGGYTF
CDR3 DNA: TGCAGCGTTGAAGACGGGGGGGGCTACACCTTC